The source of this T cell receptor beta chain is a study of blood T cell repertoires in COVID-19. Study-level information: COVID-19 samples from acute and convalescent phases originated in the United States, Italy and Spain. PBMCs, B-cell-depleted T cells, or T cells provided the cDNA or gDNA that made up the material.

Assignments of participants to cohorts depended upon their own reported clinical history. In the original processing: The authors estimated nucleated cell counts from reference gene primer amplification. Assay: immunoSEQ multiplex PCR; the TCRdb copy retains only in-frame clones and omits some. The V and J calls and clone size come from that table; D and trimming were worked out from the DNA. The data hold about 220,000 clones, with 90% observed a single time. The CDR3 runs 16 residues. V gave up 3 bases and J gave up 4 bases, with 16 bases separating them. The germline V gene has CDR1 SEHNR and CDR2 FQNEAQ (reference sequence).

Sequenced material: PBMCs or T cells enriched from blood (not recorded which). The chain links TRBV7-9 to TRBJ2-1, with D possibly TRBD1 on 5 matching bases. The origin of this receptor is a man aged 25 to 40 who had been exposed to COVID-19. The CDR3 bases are TGTGCCAGCAGCTTTCTGACTTGGGGCCCGTACAATGAGCAGTTCTTC. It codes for CASSFLTWGPYNEQFF.